This TCR beta chain is from a study of PD-L1 blockade in urothelial cancer. Study as a whole: When patients started atezolizumab around 2014, it was given at 1,200 mg intravenously every 3 weeks. In terms of prior chemotherapy, patients had received 0 to 3 regimens. Blood drawn 3 weeks (second dose) and 6 weeks after treatment start was analyzed. Overall study findings and caveats: Durable-benefit patients had greater expansion of tumor-associated blood clones at 3 weeks.

In regard to this clone: Its antigen is not identified.

Time point given: pretreatment peripheral blood. TCRdb keeps only in-frame clones here, not all; method: immunoSEQ multiplex PCR. The repertoire holds some 50,000 clones, with roughly 89% as singletons. The CDR3 spans 14 residues. Germline CDR1 and CDR2: SNHLY and FYNNEI. V lost 7 bases and J lost 7, with 17 bases in between. Sequencing was performed on PBMCs, taken around atezolizumab (anti-PD-L1) treatment. The TCR comes from a woman aged 55-69 years with urothelial cancer. The chain combines TRBV2 with TRBJ2-1; tentatively, D is TRBD1 (6 bases). CDR3 region: CASIGRGRGNEQFF. The CDR3 DNA reads TGTGCCAGCATAGGCAGGGGTAGGGGAAATGAGCAGTTCTTC.